This TCR beta chain was documented in a study of CD8 T cells in Susac syndrome. RNA in amounts of roughly 0.5 to 1 ug was reverse transcribed with random hexamers. Each CDR3 protein is one row after TCRdb ran MiXCR on the immunoSEQ multiplex PCR reads. The table lists some 26,000 distinct CDR3 sequences, about 93% of them singletons, with about 0.27% in the top ten. Peripheral blood CD8+ and CD4+ T cells were profiled by TCR beta sequencing. Isolation of CD8+ and CD4+ T cells was performed negatively, whereas enrichment of TEMRA cells was done by FACS. The CDR3 is 13 residues long. V was cut by 3 bases and J by 4 bases, with 7 bases left in between. Germline V gene data show CDR1 as SGHTA and CDR2 as FQGNSA.

The TCR comes from a human donor in good health. The specimen sequenced was CD8+ T cells from PBMCs. The chain joins TRBV7-2 to TRBJ1-3, with D perhaps matching TRBD1 (5 bases). The CDR3 loop reads CASSLGTGNTIYF. In DNA, the CDR3 is TGTGCCAGCAGCTTGGGGACGGGAAACACCATATATTTT.